What follows describes a single T cell receptor (beta chain). Its antigen is not yet known. No base qualities exist here, and no much larger clone lies one base off it. There are 11 amino acids in the CDR3, from cysteine to phenylalanine inclusive. The sequence is cut down to CDR3 DNA, 33 bases in frame from base 1. V and J are truncated by 4 bases and 4 bases respectively, leaving an intervening sequence of 5 bases. The germline V gene provides CDR1 SGHRS and CDR2 YFSETQ. The record originates from a study of OX40 agonist ivuxolimab in advanced cancers. Context from the whole study: Ivuxolimab was a fully human IgG2 agonistic monoclonal antibody targeting the costimulatory receptor OX40 (CD134). A male proportion of 82.7% and a mean age of 60 years, ranging from about 23 to 90, were recorded for the dose-escalation cohort. The paper describes the monotherapy dose-escalation part (N of about 47 patients) of the phase I trial of ivuxolimab. Three dose-escalation patients achieved partial responses, one with hepatocellular carcinoma and two with cutaneous melanoma. Prior anti-PD-1, anti-PD-L1 or anti-CTLA-4 therapy was permitted, and about two fifths of dose-escalation patients had received checkpoint inhibitors. Of the roughly 52 dose-escalation patients, hepatocellular carcinoma was present in roughly 19, melanoma in approximately 15, renal cell carcinoma in 9 and head and neck cancer in 9. The point of sequencing TCRbeta in the periphery was to test whether ivuxolimab changed TCR sequence diversity and drove clonal T-cell expansion. Intravenous ivuxolimab was administered to patients every 2 weeks at six dose levels: 0.01, 0.1, 0.3, 1.5, 3 and 10 mg/kg.

Here is what the overall study found, with its caveats: Antigen specificity was not determined for the clonally expanded peripheral T cells. In the 0.1-3.0 mg/kg groups, partial responders had among the lowest normalized peripheral clonal expansion, particularly in CD8+ T cells. Low levels of normalized T-cell clonal expansion were also shown by some nonresponding patients. After ivuxolimab, expanded clones were on average more numerous among CD8+ T cells than among CD4+ T cells. At doses of 0.1 to 3.0 mg/kg, clonal expansion of both CD4+ and CD8+ blood T cells was observed from baseline to week 6.

Genomic DNA was extracted from sorted cells for sequencing of the TCRbeta CDR3 region. The immunoSEQ Assay was used to sequence the TCRbeta CDR3 regions. Sourced from immuneACCESS, this table was stored by TCRdb with only in-frame sequences that have V and J called. A share of the clones is absent; for the studies checked, an unresolved V gene accounts for under half, and the remainder has no known explanation. This sample is represented by more than 85,000 clones; approximately 90% of them were singletons. The ten largest make up 0.25% to 0.3% of the sample. The trial excluded patients who had a history of autoimmune disease or were on systemic immunosuppression. Peripheral blood for TCR sequencing was drawn from every dose cohort at baseline, at cycle 4 day 1 and at cycle 7 day 1. The samples were taken from a phase I, first-in-human, multicenter, open-label dose-escalation trial of ivuxolimab. Adults with locally advanced or metastatic melanoma, renal cell carcinoma, hepatocellular carcinoma or head and neck squamous cell carcinoma were enrolled in the trial. CD4+ and CD8+ T cells were sorted separately from peripheral blood before TCR sequencing.

Recombination joined TRBV5-1 with TRBJ2-5, with no confidently assigned D gene. This sequence originates from an adult with an advanced solid tumor such as melanoma, head and neck, liver or kidney cancer. Specimen: CD4+ or CD8+ T cells sorted from blood, collected in a trial of the OX40 agonist ivuxolimab. The CDR3 reads CASSAGETQYF. The nucleotides are TGCGCCAGCAGCGCCGGAGAGACCCAGTACTTC.